These 9 T cell receptor beta chains were all obtained from the same sample, sequenced in a study of OX40 agonist ivuxolimab in advanced cancers. Produced via immunoSEQ multiplex PCR; TCRdb's table is partial and in-frame only. The profile shows about 34,000 clones, 81% of them singletons. The sample consisted of CD4+ or CD8+ T cells sorted from blood, taken in a trial of the OX40 agonist ivuxolimab. All receptors derive from an adult with an advanced solid tumor such as melanoma, head and neck, liver or kidney cancer.

The V and J genes are TRBV9 and TRBJ2-2; tentatively, D is TRBD2 (5 bases). The CDR3 spans 13 residues. Deletions cut 0 bases from V and 6 bases from J, with 6 bases between. CDR1 is SGDLS, CDR2 YYNGEE, per germline. The CDR3 loop reads CASSVDGAGELFF. The CDR3 coding sequence is TGTGCCAGCAGCGTAGACGGGGCCGGGGAGCTGTTTTTT.

The CDR3 is CASSPAPGGVDNEQFF. The CDR3 region has the DNA TGTGCCAGCAGCCCGGCGCCGGGGGGGGTGGACAATGAGCAGTTCTTC. This rearrangement joins TRBV5-6 to TRBJ2-1, with TRBD2 identical over 8 bases. Trimming removed 4 bases from V and 5 bases from J; junction bases left unmatched: 11. The CDR3 has 16 amino acids. The germline gives CDR1 SGHDT, CDR2 YYEEEE.

This sequence joins TRBV5-1 and TRBJ2-4; perhaps TRBD1 as D (5 bases). The ends were cut back, 4 bases at V and 5 bases at J, with 16 bases in the middle. The CDR3 consists of 15 residues. CDR1 is SGHRS and CDR2 is YFSETQ in the germline V gene. This CDR3 is CASSERGVGENIQYF. The CDR3 DNA reads as TGCGCCAGCAGCGAAAGGGGTGTAGGCGAAAACATTCAGTACTTC.

V is TRBV27 and J is TRBJ2-1; the match to TRBD2 covers 8 bases. From germline, CDR1 is MNHEY and CDR2 SMNVEV (reference sequence). CDR3 size: 19 residues. The V gene end was trimmed by 5 bases and the J gene end by 4 bases; junction bases not matched to a gene: 19. In DNA form, the CDR3 reads TGTGCCAGCAGTGATGGGGACAAGGGGGGCGGGAGGCTTTACAATGAGCAGTTCTTC. Its translation is CASSDGDKGGGRLYNEQFF.

The V gene is TRBV18, the J gene TRBJ2-5, with no clear D. Trimming stripped 3 bases from V and 4 bases from J, with 3 bases between. Germline V gene data show CDR1 as KGHSH and CDR2 as LQKENI. This CDR3 has 11 amino acids. CDR3 sequence (DNA): TGTGCCAGCTCACCGGGAGAGACCCAGTACTTC. It translates to CASSPGETQYF. Drawing the rest from reference TRBV18 and TRBJ2-5, the complete variable domain is NAGVMQNPRHLVRRRGQEARLRCSPMKGHSHVYWYRQLPEEGLKFMVYLQKENIIDESGMPKERFSAEFPKEGPSILRIQQVVRGDSAAYFCASSPGETQYFGPGTRLLVL.

This clone was seen only once. DNA of the CDR3: TGTGCCAGTAGTGAGACGCTTCCCTATGGCTACACCTTC. Translating gives CASSETLPYGYTF. The V gene is TRBV19, the J gene TRBJ1-2, with unresolved D. This CDR3 region has 13 residues. The V gene's germline CDR1 is LNHDA and CDR2 SQIVND (reference sequence). Trimming shortened V by 5 bases and J by 4 bases, and 11 bases separated the two germline ends.

The chain combines TRBV9 with TRBJ2-3, with unresolved D. This CDR3 is 15 amino acids long. Germline-derived CDR1 and CDR2 are SGDLS and YYNGEE. V dropped 3 bases and J dropped 4 bases, with 15 bases sitting between them. The CDR3 DNA reads as TGTGCCAGCAGCGCGCTCCAACAAGGAGCAGATACGCAGTATTTT. Residues: CASSALQQGADTQYF. The variable domain in full, with the rest retrieved from reference TRBV9 and TRBJ2-3, is DSGVTQTPKHLITATGQRVTLRCSPRSGDLSVYWYQQSLDQGLQFLIQYYNGEERAKGNILERFSAQQFPDLHSELNLSSLELGDSALYFCASSALQQGADTQYFGPGTRLTVL.

This chain uses TRBV2 with TRBJ1-5; the D is unclear. In germline, CDR1 is SNHLY, CDR2 FYNNEI. Between the trimmed V and J ends, which lost 3 bases and 8 bases, there was a span of 14 bases. This CDR3 contains 14 residues. The CDR3 here is CASSDETNFEPQHF. The CDR3 DNA reads TGTGCCAGCAGTGACGAGACCAACTTCGAGCCCCAGCATTTT. Full variable domain (remainder filled in from reference TRBV2 and TRBJ1-5): EPEVTQTPSHQVTQMGQEVILRCVPISNHLYFYWYRQILGQKVEFLVSFYNNEISEKSEIFDDQFSVERPDGSNFTLKIRSTKLEDSAMYFCASSDETNFEPQHFGDGTRLSIL.

The chain recombines TRBV6-6 with TRBJ1-1; D is perhaps TRBD1 (6 bases). Germline V gene data show CDR1 as MNHNY and CDR2 as SVGAGI (reference sequence). This CDR3 contains 13 residues. Trimming pared 6 bases from V and 0 bases from J, leaving 8 bases between. The CDR3: CASRRTVNTEAFF. In DNA form, the CDR3 reads TGTGCCAGCAGACGGACAGTGAACACTGAAGCTTTCTTT.